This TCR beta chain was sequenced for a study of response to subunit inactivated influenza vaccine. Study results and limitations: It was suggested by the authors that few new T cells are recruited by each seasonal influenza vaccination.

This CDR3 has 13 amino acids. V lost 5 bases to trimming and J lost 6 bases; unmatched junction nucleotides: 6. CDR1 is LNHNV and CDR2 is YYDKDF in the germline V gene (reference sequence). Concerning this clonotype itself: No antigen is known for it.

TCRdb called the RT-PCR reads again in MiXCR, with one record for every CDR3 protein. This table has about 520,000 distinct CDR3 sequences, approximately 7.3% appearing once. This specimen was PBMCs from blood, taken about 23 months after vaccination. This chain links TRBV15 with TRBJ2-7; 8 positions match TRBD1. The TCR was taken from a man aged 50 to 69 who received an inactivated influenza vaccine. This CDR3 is CATSGRTGSEQYF. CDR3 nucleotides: TGTGCCACCAGCGGCCGGACAGGGAGCGAGCAGTACTTC.